These T cell receptor beta chains were read from a single sample in a study of a mutant IDH1 vaccine in newly diagnosed glioma. The method was immunoSEQ multiplex PCR; TCRdb's version includes in-frame clones alone and lacks a portion of them. Counted here are 77,000 or so clones, approximately 85% occurring once; the ten biggest clones make up roughly 0.74%. These receptors are not linked to any known antigen. The starting material was PBMCs, obtained from a glioma patient whose treatment included an IDH1 peptide vaccine. The receptors shown here come from a woman in her 50s with glioma. Both conserved end residues are part of each CDR3. Fields, in order: V gene, D gene, J gene, clone size, CDR3 protein, CDR3 DNA. The D gene is left open where the match is weak. Size values are once, few and many counts, or a class for expanded clones, and some rows have none.

>TRBV30|.|TRBJ2-5|.
CAWRGSGKTQYF
TGTGCCTGGAGGGGGTCGGGGAAGACCCAGTACTTC
>TRBV27|TRBD1|TRBJ1-1|.
CASSLRTGGVTNTEAFF
TGTGCCAGCAGTTTAAGGACAGGGGGCGTTACGAACACTGAAGCTTTCTTT
>TRBV10-3|TRBD1|TRBJ1-2|once
CAISESARGYGYTF
TGTGCCATCAGTGAGTCGGCCAGGGGGTATGGCTACACCTTC
>TRBV30|.|TRBJ1-5|few
CAWNLDLSNQPQHF
TGTGCCTGGAATCTAGACCTAAGCAATCAGCCCCAGCATTTT
>TRBV7-9|.|TRBJ2-1|.
CASSLDGRLAYNEQFF
TGTGCCAGCAGCTTAGACGGCCGGCTGGCCTACAATGAGCAGTTCTTC
>TRBV30|.|TRBJ1-1|few
CAWSRQENTEAFF
TGTGCCTGGAGTAGGCAGGAGAACACTGAAGCTTTCTTT
>TRBV5-8|.|TRBJ2-7|.
CASSFTDYEQYF
TGTGCCAGCAGCTTTACCGACTACGAGCAGTACTTC
>TRBV15|.|TRBJ1-2|.
CATSRGGRGAYGYTF
TGTGCCACCAGCAGAGGGGGGCGGGGCGCCTATGGCTACACCTTC
>TRBV7-9|.|TRBJ2-1|.
CASSFGNEQFF
TGTGCCAGCAGCTTCGGGAATGAGCAGTTCTTC
>TRBV14|TRBD1|TRBJ2-7|.
CASSQVIGTGSYEQYF
TGTGCCAGCAGCCAAGTTATTGGGACAGGGTCCTACGAGCAGTACTTC
>TRBV11-3|.|TRBJ2-6|once
CASSLGGGFSGANVLTF
TGTGCCAGCAGCTTGGGAGGCGGCTTCTCTGGGGCCAACGTCCTGACTTTC
>TRBV5-1|.|TRBJ1-6|.
CASSWGVSSYNSPLHF
TGCGCCAGCAGCTGGGGGGTTTCCTCCTATAATTCACCCCTCCACTTT